This T cell receptor beta chain appears in the sequencing data of a study of blood T cell repertoires in COVID-19. TCRdb keeps only in-frame clones here, not all; method: immunoSEQ multiplex PCR. The data contain 300,000 to 350,000 clones, under 95% of them seen just once; the ten biggest clones take up less than 3.5%. The CDR3 extends over 15 amino acids. The ends were cut back, 4 bases at V and 2 bases at J, with 13 bases in the middle. In germline, CDR1 is SEHNR, CDR2 FQNEAQ (reference sequence). The rearrangement uses TRBV7-9 and TRBJ2-3; D is possibly TRBD2 (6 bases). The sample was peripheral blood. This receptor was obtained from a woman aged 18-29 years who had recovered from COVID-19. The CDR3, as DNA: TGTGCCAGCAGCTCAAGCGCGGGGACCACAGATACGCAGTATTTT. It encodes CASSSSAGTTDTQYF.